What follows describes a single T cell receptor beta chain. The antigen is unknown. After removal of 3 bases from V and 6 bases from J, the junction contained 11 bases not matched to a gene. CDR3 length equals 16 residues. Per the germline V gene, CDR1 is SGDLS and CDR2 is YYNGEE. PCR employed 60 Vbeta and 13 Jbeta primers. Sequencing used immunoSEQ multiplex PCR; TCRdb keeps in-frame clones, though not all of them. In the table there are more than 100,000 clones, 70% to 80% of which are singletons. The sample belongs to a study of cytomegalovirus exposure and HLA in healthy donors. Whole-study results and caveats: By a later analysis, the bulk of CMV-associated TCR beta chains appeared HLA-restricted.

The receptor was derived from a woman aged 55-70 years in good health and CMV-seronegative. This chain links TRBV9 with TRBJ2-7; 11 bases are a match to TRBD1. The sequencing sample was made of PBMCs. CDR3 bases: TGTGCCAGCAGCGCCGGACCGAGGACAGGGGGCGTCGAGCAGTACTTC. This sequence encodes CASSAGPRTGGVEQYF. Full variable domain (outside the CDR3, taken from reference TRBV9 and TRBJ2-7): DSGVTQTPKHLITATGQRVTLRCSPRSGDLSVYWYQQSLDQGLQFLIQYYNGEERAKGNILERFSAQQFPDLHSELNLSSLELGDSALYFCASSAGPRTGGVEQYFGPGTRLTVT.